This T cell receptor beta chain was observed in a study of shared clonotypes between healthy human individuals. The CDR3 totals 19 residues. V was shortened by 5 bases and J by 2 bases, with 28 bases between the two germline ends. In its sample, this clone was seen once. The assay was immunoSEQ multiplex PCR, and TCRdb's table has in-frame clones only and misses some. The sample shows about 2.2 million clones, just over 90% of them seen only once. In the naive CD8 group, cells lacked CD45RO and were positively selected for CCR7, so terminally differentiated effector memory CD45RA+ cells were left out.

This chain links TRBV5-3 with TRBJ1-2, with D hard to call. TRBV5-3 is assigned to the ORF class and has an uncertain function. This clonotype originated in a man aged 18 to 30 in good health. Some clones in this sample may be carry-over from other donors' samples. Source material: naive CD8+ T cells from PBMCs. CDR3 sequence reads: CARRSRTVALPRENYGYTF. DNA of the CDR3: TGTGCCAGAAGATCAAGAACGGTGGCTCTCCCTCGAGAAAACTATGGCTACACCTTC.